Presented here are 23 T cell receptor beta chains from one specimen sequenced in a study of a mutant IDH1 vaccine in newly diagnosed glioma. This sample's time point: week 35, safety follow-up. A single vaccine dose contained 300 ug of mutant IDH1 20-mer peptide, and topical imiquimod was used with it. TCRdb's table, derived via immunoSEQ multiplex PCR, lists solely in-frame clones and lacks some. This table has 69,000 or so clones, approximately 86% appearing once. Antigen specificity for these receptors is unknown. Here the sequenced sample was PBMCs, taken from a glioma patient whose treatment included an IDH1 peptide vaccine. These receptors all come from a man aged 30-40 years with glioma.

This chain connects TRBV7-6 to TRBJ2-1; 9 bases agree with TRBD1. The V gene's germline CDR1 is SGHVS and CDR2 FNYEAQ. After removal of 4 bases from V and 3 bases from J, the junction contained 7 bases not matched to a gene. The CDR3 covers 16 residues. CDR3: CASSSTGTGIYNEQFF. The CDR3 DNA reads as TGTGCCAGCAGCTCGACCGGGACAGGGATCTACAATGAGCAGTTCTTC. The full variable domain, completed using reference TRBV7-6 and TRBJ2-1, is GAGVSQSPRYKVTKRGQDVALRCDPISGHVSLYWYRQALGQGPEFLTYFNYEAQQDKSGLPNDRFSAERPEGSISTLTIQRTEQRDSAMYRCASSSTGTGIYNEQFFGPGTRLTVL.

J is TRBJ1-1 and V is TRBV2, with D unresolved. V was cut by 9 bases and J by 3 bases, with 14 bases left in between. The CDR3 runs to 13 residues. Germline V CDR1 and CDR2: SNHLY, FYNNEI. CDR3 coding DNA: TGTGCCAGTTTTTCAGACTGGGACACTGAAGCTTTCTTT. Amino acids: CASFSDWDTEAFF.

This clone was found a few times. J is TRBJ2-3 and V is TRBV7-8, with 12 bases fitting TRBD2. CDR1 is SGHVS and CDR2 is FQNEAQ in the germline V gene. After removal of 1 base from V and 7 bases from J, the junction contained 3 bases not matched to a gene. The length of the CDR3 is 15 residues. CDR3 sequence: CASSLELAGGNTQYF. In DNA, the CDR3 is TGTGCCAGCAGCTTAGAACTAGCGGGGGGAAATACGCAGTATTTT.

V gene TRBV11-2 combines with J gene TRBJ2-5; 8 bases map to TRBD2. The CDR3 totals 16 residues. Germline trimming cut 5 bases from V and 5 bases from J; bases unmatched to any gene: 13. Germline CDR1 SGHAT, CDR2 FQNNGV. CDR3: CASSPPRGGEGETQYF. The CDR3 DNA is TGTGCCAGCAGCCCACCCCGGGGGGGTGAGGGGGAGACCCAGTACTTC.

V usage is TRBV19 and J usage is TRBJ1-1, with D perhaps TRBD1 (5 bases). Trimming shortened V by 3 bases and J by 2 bases, and 7 bases separated the two germline ends. Germline V lookup: CDR1 LNHDA, CDR2 SQIVND (reference sequence). The CDR3 length is 13 residues. This CDR3 is CASSIDSNTEAFF. In DNA, the CDR3 is TGTGCCAGTAGTATCGACAGCAACACTGAAGCTTTCTTT.

This clone was seen more than once but under ten times. The chain carries TRBV10-3 and TRBJ1-1; D gene ambiguous. Germline V gene data show CDR1 as ENHRY and CDR2 as SYGVKD. V dropped 3 bases and J dropped 5 bases, with 16 bases sitting between them. There are 15 residues in the CDR3. The CDR3 region is CAISDSTYSGTEAFF. The DNA of the CDR3 is TGTGCCATCAGTGATTCAACCTATAGTGGGACTGAAGCTTTCTTT.

The chain combines TRBV28 with TRBJ2-1; D remains unclear. This CDR3 comprises 15 residues. V was trimmed by 3 bases and J by 2 bases, leaving 11 bases between them. CDR1 MDHEN and CDR2 SYDVKM come from the germline V gene. The CDR3 loop is CASSFKGTTYNEQFF. The CDR3 DNA reads TGTGCCAGCAGTTTTAAGGGAACCACCTACAATGAGCAGTTCTTC. Full variable domain (missing parts from reference TRBV28 and TRBJ2-1): DVKVTQSSRYLVKRTGEKVFLECVQDMDHENMFWYRQDPGLGLRLIYFSYDVKMKEKGDIPEGYSVSREKKERFSLILESASTNQTSMYLCASSFKGTTYNEQFFGPGTRLTVL.

V gene TRBV28 combines with J gene TRBJ2-2; D is unresolved. The CDR3 is made up of 18 amino acids. Deletions cut 1 base from V and 0 bases from J, with 15 bases between. Germline values: CDR1 MDHEN, CDR2 SYDVKM. The CDR3 nucleotides read TGTGCCAGCAGTTTATTCCCCAGGATTTCGGCGAACACCGGGGAGCTGTTTTTT. This encodes CASSLFPRISANTGELFF.

The chain uses TRBV5-1 and TRBJ1-3; no clear D gene. CDR3 length equals 14 residues. V lost 1 base to trimming and J lost 0 bases, with 5 bases between them. The germline gives CDR1 SGHRS, CDR2 YFSETQ. The CDR3 DNA is TGCGCCAGCAGCTTGTCCTCCTCTGGAAACACCATATATTTT. Residues: CASSLSSSGNTIYF.

The chain uses TRBV18 and TRBJ2-1; 8 bases agree with TRBD1. The CDR3 is 14 residues long. The germline V gene encodes CDR1 KGHSH and CDR2 LQKENI. V was pared by 6 bases and J by 7 bases, with 8 bases of the junction left unmatched. CDR3 nucleotide sequence: TGTGCCAGCTCCCAAGCGACAGGGGATAATGAGCAGTTCTTC. It translates to CASSQATGDNEQFF.

The chain has TRBV9 and TRBJ1-2, with 7 bases that match TRBD1. CDR1 is SGDLS, CDR2 YYNGEE, per germline. Trimming took 5 bases from V and 10 from J; bases not matched to a gene: 8. This CDR3 is 12 amino acids long. CDR3 sequence: CASSSRDRSYTF. Written as DNA, the CDR3 is TGTGCCAGCAGTTCGCGGGACAGATCCTACACCTTC.

In this sample, this clone turned up a few times. The J gene is TRBJ2-1, the V gene TRBV30; D remains ambiguous. This CDR3 region has 13 residues. V lost 2 bases to trimming and J lost 9 bases, with 14 bases between them. CDR1 is GTSNPN and CDR2 is SVGIG in the germline V gene (reference sequence). CDR3: CAWSSQEFGEQFF. CDR3 bases: TGTGCCTGGAGTAGTCAGGAGTTCGGTGAGCAGTTCTTC.

The V and J genes are TRBV28 and TRBJ1-5; D unresolved. Germline V gene sequence: CDR1 MDHEN, CDR2 SYDVKM. V was trimmed by 6 bases and J by 2 bases, leaving 8 bases between them. This CDR3 is 13 amino acids long. For the CDR3, the DNA is TGTGCCAGCAGGCGCTCTGGCAATCAGCCCCAGCATTTT. Protein sequence: CASRRSGNQPQHF.

This clone was found a few times. This chain links TRBV2 with TRBJ2-1, with no clear D. In germline, CDR1 is SNHLY, CDR2 FYNNEI. CDR3 length: 11 residues. Trimming took off 0 bases at V and 15 bases at J, with 9 bases between the two ends. CDR3 sequence (DNA): TGTGCCAGCAGTGAAGCGGTACTGGGGTTCTTC. It specifies CASSEAVLGFF.

This chain joins TRBV28 and TRBJ2-7; 10 positions match TRBD1. The CDR3 sequence is 14 residues long. Germline V lookup: CDR1 MDHEN, CDR2 SYDVKM. The V and J ends lost 5 bases and 1 base, in that order; junction bases with no gene match: 2. The CDR3 loop reads CASSDRGLSYEQYF. The DNA of the CDR3 is TGTGCCAGCAGTGACAGGGGGCTTTCCTACGAGCAGTACTTC. Drawing the rest from reference TRBV28 and TRBJ2-7, the complete variable domain is DVKVTQSSRYLVKRTGEKVFLECVQDMDHENMFWYRQDPGLGLRLIYFSYDVKMKEKGDIPEGYSVSREKKERFSLILESASTNQTSMYLCASSDRGLSYEQYFGPGTRLTVT.

The chain carries TRBV5-8 and TRBJ2-3; tentatively, D is TRBD1 or TRBD2 (6 bases each). CDR3 length equals 15 residues. Germline CDR1 SGHTS, CDR2 YDEGEE. V lost 6 bases to trimming and J lost 5 bases, with 19 bases between them. CDR3 nucleotides: TGTGCCAGCACTCTTTGGGGGGCAGAAGAAGATACGCAGTATTTT. It is translated as CASTLWGAEEDTQYF. Variable domain in full (rest from reference TRBV5-8 and TRBJ2-3): EAGVTQSPTHLIKTRGQQATLRCSPISGHTSVYWYQQALGLGLQFLLWYDEGEERNRGNFPPRFSGRQFPNYSSELNVNALELEDSALYLCASTLWGAEEDTQYFGPGTRLTVL.

The chain uses TRBV5-8 and TRBJ1-5; D ambiguous. The CDR3 runs 12 residues. Per the germline V gene, CDR1 is SGHTS and CDR2 is YDEGEE. The V gene lost 1 base and the J gene lost 7 bases, with 6 bases spanning the gap. CDR3 bases: TGTGCCAGCAGCTTGAGTTGGCAGCCCCAGCATTTT. This gives the protein CASSLSWQPQHF.

The rearrangement uses TRBV4-1 and TRBJ2-5; no firm D call. The DNA end is a closer match to TRBJ2-7, so the J assignment may be wrong. CDR3 length equals 14 residues. CDR1 is MGHRA and CDR2 is YSYEKL in the germline V gene. The CDR3 nucleotides read TGCGCCAGCAGCCAAGAGCGTTTGGGCTACGAGCAGTACTTC. Amino acids: CASSQERLGYEQYF.

The chain carries TRBV5-1 and TRBJ1-5; unclear D gene. V lost 0 bases to trimming and J lost 6 bases, with 7 bases between them. The CDR3 runs to 13 residues. Germline loops: CDR1 SGHRS, CDR2 YFSETQ. CDR3 nucleotide sequence: TGCGCCAGCAGCTTGGCGTCGGGTCAGCCCCAGCATTTT. Its protein is CASSLASGQPQHF.

Only one count was recorded for this clone. The chain joins TRBV5-5 to TRBJ1-4; perhaps TRBD1 as D (6 bases). Germline V gene sequence: CDR1 SGHKS, CDR2 YYEKEE (reference sequence). The V end was cut by 1 base, the J end by 8 bases, with 18 bases between. The CDR3 consists of 16 residues. The CDR3 sequence: CASSLFTGRRGEKLFF. The CDR3 region has the DNA TGTGCCAGCAGCTTGTTCACAGGGAGGAGAGGGGAAAAACTGTTTTTT.

The chain has TRBV30 and TRBJ1-1; TRBD1 aligns across 7 bases. CDR1 and CDR2 from the germline V gene are GTSNPN and SVGIG (reference sequence). V lost 3 bases, J lost 5 bases, and 3 bases stayed unmatched. The CDR3 covers 12 residues. The CDR3 DNA follows: TGTGCCTGGAGCGAGACAGGGACTGAAGCTTTCTTT. It yields the protein CAWSETGTEAFF.

This clone has just one count. The chain carries TRBV19 and TRBJ1-2; maybe TRBD1 (5 bases). Trimming cost V 6 bases and J 7 bases, with 15 bases left between them. Germline CDR1 LNHDA, CDR2 SQIVND (reference sequence). The CDR3 contains 13 residues. The CDR3 region has the DNA TGTGCCAGTAGCAGTGGGTGGGGACGTGGCTACACCTTC. Its translation: CASSSGWGRGYTF. The variable domain in full, completed from reference TRBV19 and TRBJ1-2, reads DGGITQSPKYLFRKEGQNVTLSCEQNLNHDAMYWYRQDPGQGLRLIYYSQIVNDFQKGDIAEGYSVSREKKESFPLTVTSAQKNPTAFYLCASSSGWGRGYTFGSGTRLTVV.

The rearrangement links TRBV11-2 to TRBJ2-1, with D tentatively TRBD1 or TRBD2 (6 bases each). This CDR3 is built from 13 residues. Looked up from germline, CDR1 is SGHAT and CDR2 is FQNNGV. V was pared by 4 bases and J by 7 bases, with 11 bases between. CDR3 coding DNA: TGTGCCAGCAGCTCCCGAGGGGGGAATGAGCAGTTCTTC. It is translated as CASSSRGGNEQFF.